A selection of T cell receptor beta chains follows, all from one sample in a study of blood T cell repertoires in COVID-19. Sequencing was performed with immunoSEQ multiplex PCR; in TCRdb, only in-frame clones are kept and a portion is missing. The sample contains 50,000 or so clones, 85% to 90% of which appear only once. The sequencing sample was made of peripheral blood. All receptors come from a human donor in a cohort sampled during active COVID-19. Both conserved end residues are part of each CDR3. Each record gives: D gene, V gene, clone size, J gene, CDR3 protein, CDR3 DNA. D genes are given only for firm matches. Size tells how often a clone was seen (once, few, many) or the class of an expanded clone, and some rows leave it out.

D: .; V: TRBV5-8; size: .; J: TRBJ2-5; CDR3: CASSFLIQETQYF; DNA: TGTGCCAGCAGCTTTTTAATACAAGAGACCCAGTACTTC
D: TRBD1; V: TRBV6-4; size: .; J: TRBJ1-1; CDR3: CASSDTIDRVRGRAFF; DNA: TGTGCCAGCAGTGACACCATAGACAGGGTCCGGGGGAGAGCTTTCTTT
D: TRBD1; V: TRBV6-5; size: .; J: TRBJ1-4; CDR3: CASSYEGQGNEKLFF; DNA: TGTGCCAGCAGTTACGAGGGACAGGGGAATGAAAAACTGTTTTTT
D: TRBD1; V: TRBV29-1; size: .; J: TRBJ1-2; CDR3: CSTGDRGDYGYTF; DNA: TGCAGCACTGGGGACAGGGGAGACTATGGCTACACCTTC
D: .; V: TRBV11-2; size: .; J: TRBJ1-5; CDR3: CASSPEGATQPQHF; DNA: TGTGCCAGCAGCCCGGAAGGGGCTACACAGCCCCAGCATTTT
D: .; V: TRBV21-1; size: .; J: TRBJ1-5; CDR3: CASTTYLGGAKGNQPQHF; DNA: TGTGCCAGTACGACTTATTTGGGAGGGGCTAAGGGCAATCAGCCCCAGCATTTT
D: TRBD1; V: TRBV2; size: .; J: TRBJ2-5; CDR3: CASSPGTVLQETQYF; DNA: TGTGCCAGCAGCCCGGGGACAGTCCTTCAAGAGACCCAGTACTTC
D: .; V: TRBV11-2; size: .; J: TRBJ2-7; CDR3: CASSLYRAYEQYF; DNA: TGTGCCAGCAGCTTATATCGGGCCTACGAGCAGTACTTC
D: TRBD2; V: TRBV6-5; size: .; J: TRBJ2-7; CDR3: CASTASGRYEQYF; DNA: TGTGCCAGCACCGCAAGCGGGAGATACGAGCAGTACTTC
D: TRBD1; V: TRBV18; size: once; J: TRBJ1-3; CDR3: CASSPTTGVGNTIYF; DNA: TGTGCCAGCTCACCGACCACAGGGGTCGGAAACACCATATATTTT
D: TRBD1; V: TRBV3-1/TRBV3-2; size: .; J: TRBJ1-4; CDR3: CASSQGQGGEKLFF; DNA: TGTGCCAGCAGTCAAGGACAGGGTGGCGAAAAACTGTTTTTT
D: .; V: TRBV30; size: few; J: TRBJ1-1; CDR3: CAWSVLGVHTEAFF; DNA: TGTGCCTGGAGTGTACTCGGGGTCCACACTGAAGCTTTCTTT
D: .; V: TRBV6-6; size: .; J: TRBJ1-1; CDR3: CASRSIMNTEAFF; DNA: TGTGCCAGCAGGAGTATCATGAACACTGAAGCTTTCTTT
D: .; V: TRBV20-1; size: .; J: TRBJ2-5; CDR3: CSGSSGPETQYF; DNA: TGCAGTGGTAGTTCAGGGCCAGAGACCCAGTACTTC
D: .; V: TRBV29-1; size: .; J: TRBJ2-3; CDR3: CSVEDLVTDTETTDTQYF; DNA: TGCAGCGTTGAAGATCTTGTAACGGACACAGAAACCACAGATACGCAGTATTTT
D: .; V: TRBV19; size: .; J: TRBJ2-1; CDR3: CATVRRERDEQFF; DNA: TGTGCCACCGTAAGGAGGGAGCGGGATGAGCAGTTCTTC
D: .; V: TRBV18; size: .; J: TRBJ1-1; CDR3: CASSQLPPGSPYTEAFF; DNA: TGTGCCAGCTCCCAACTCCCACCGGGATCTCCGTACACTGAAGCTTTCTTT
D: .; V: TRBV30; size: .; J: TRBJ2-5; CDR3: CAWAAGLQETQYF; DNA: TGTGCCTGGGCAGCGGGTTTGCAAGAGACCCAGTACTTC
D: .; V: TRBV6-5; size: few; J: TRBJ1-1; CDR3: CASTEGGFNTEAFF; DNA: TGTGCCAGCACCGAGGGTGGTTTTAACACTGAAGCTTTCTTT
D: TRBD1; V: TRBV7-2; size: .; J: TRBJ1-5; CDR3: CASSFGTGGGQPQHF; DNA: TGTGCCAGCAGCTTCGGGACAGGGGGCGGGCAGCCCCAGCATTTT
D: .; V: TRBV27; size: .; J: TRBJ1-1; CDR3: CASSLWGDTEAFF; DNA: TGTGCCAGCAGTTTATGGGGGGACACTGAAGCTTTCTTT